A single sample is the source of the 17 T cell receptor beta chains below, sequenced in a study of T cell responses to AZD1222 COVID-19 vaccine. Produced via immunoSEQ multiplex PCR; TCRdb's table is partial and in-frame only. The data show more than 85,000 clones, less than 95% seen once. The material sequenced was peripheral blood, taken on day 0 of AZD1222 vaccination. These receptors were collected from an adult in good health.

The chain is built from TRBV15 and TRBJ1-5; D is unclear. The CDR3 sequence is 16 residues long. Germline CDR1 LNHNV, CDR2 YYDKDF (reference sequence). Trimming stripped 4 bases from V and 2 bases from J, with 15 bases between. CDR3 bases: TGTGCCACCAGCACCCCGGGCACGAGGGGCAATCAGCCCCAGCATTTT. Amino acid sequence: CATSTPGTRGNQPQHF.

This chain connects TRBV5-1 to TRBJ1-2, with TRBD1 matching 9 bases. V dropped 4 bases and J dropped 1; count of bases not matched to a gene: 8. Germline CDR1 is SGHRS and CDR2 is YFSETQ. The CDR3 is made up of 16 amino acids. The CDR3 protein is CASSRAGTGNNYGYTF. Written as DNA, the CDR3 is TGCGCCAGCAGCCGCGCAGGGACAGGGAATAACTATGGCTACACCTTC.

The chain recombines TRBV30 with TRBJ1-1; tentative D call: TRBD1 (5 bases). Trimming left V 0 bases short and J 5 bases short, with 22 bases between. CDR1 is GTSNPN and CDR2 is SVGIG in the germline V gene (reference sequence). The CDR3 is 17 amino acids. This CDR3 reads CAWSVNVFRDGPTEAFF. The CDR3 nucleotides are TGTGCCTGGAGTGTCAATGTATTCAGGGATGGTCCGACTGAAGCTTTCTTT.

The V and J genes are TRBV28 and TRBJ2-7; no clear D gene. This CDR3 has 15 amino acids. V dropped 5 bases and J dropped 2 bases, with 16 bases sitting between them. Germline V gene data show CDR1 as MDHEN and CDR2 as SYDVKM. This CDR3 reads CASSHRSELAYEQYF. The CDR3 DNA follows: TGTGCCAGCAGTCACCGTTCGGAGCTAGCCTACGAGCAGTACTTC.

V usage is TRBV5-1 and J usage is TRBJ2-6; the D is unclear. Germline V gene lookup returns CDR1 SGHRS and CDR2 YFSETQ. The germline V and J ends were trimmed by 6 bases and 0 bases, with 7 bases remaining between them. This CDR3 comprises 14 residues. Written as DNA, the CDR3 is TGCGCCAGCATTCCGGGCTCTGGGGCCAACGTCCTGACTTTC. It is translated as CASIPGSGANVLTF.

V and J are TRBV2 and TRBJ2-7, with 7 positions matching TRBD2. The CDR3 covers 13 residues. The V segment lost 1 base and the J segment 5 bases; nucleotides outside the gene matches: 2. In germline, CDR1 is SNHLY, CDR2 FYNNEI. In DNA, the CDR3 is TGTGCCAGCAGTGAAGGGCGGGGGAACGAGCAGTACTTC. Its protein is CASSEGRGNEQYF. The full variable domain, completed using reference TRBV2 and TRBJ2-7, is EPEVTQTPSHQVTQMGQEVILRCVPISNHLYFYWYRQILGQKVEFLVSFYNNEISEKSEIFDDQFSVERPDGSNFTLKIRSTKLEDSAMYFCASSEGRGNEQYFGPGTRLTVT.

The chain has TRBV6-5 and TRBJ2-7, with D perhaps TRBD1 (5 bases). This CDR3 is 13 amino acids long. V dropped 7 bases and J dropped 3 bases, with 13 bases sitting between them. Germline V gene sequence: CDR1 MNHEY, CDR2 SVGAGI. The CDR3 DNA sequence: TGTGCCAGCAAGGGGCAGGGCTACTACGAGCAGTACTTC. Encoded protein: CASKGQGYYEQYF.

The genes are TRBV7-9 and TRBJ2-1; 16 bases match TRBD2. Germline V gives CDR1 SEHNR, CDR2 FQNEAQ (reference sequence). The CDR3 totals 16 residues. The trim removed 6 bases at V and 7 bases at J, leaving 6 bases unmatched. In DNA, the CDR3 is TGTGCCAGCAGTCCACCGGGACTAGCGGGGGGGAATGAGCAGTTCTTC. This sequence encodes CASSPPGLAGGNEQFF.

V is TRBV11-2 and J is TRBJ1-3; 8 bases are a match to TRBD1. CDR1 is SGHAT, CDR2 FQNNGV, per germline. After removal of 8 bases from V and 1 base from J, the junction contained 4 bases not matched to a gene. The CDR3 has 14 amino acids. CDR3 DNA: TGTGCCAGCCTTCGGACAGGGTCTGGAAACACCATATATTTT. It translates to CASLRTGSGNTIYF.

This chain uses TRBV13 with TRBJ1-4; D is undetermined. The CDR3 runs to 16 residues. Deletions cut 4 bases from V and 5 bases from J, with 17 bases between. Per germline, CDR1 PRHDT and CDR2 FYEKMQ (reference sequence). In nucleotides, the CDR3 is TGTGCCAGCAGCTCCCGGACCGGGCTTAGGAATGAAAAACTGTTTTTT. Translation: CASSSRTGLRNEKLFF.

The chain uses TRBV28 and TRBJ2-3; D perhaps matches TRBD1 (6 bases). V lost 5 bases, J lost 2 bases, and 8 bases lay in between. The germline V gene encodes CDR1 MDHEN and CDR2 SYDVKM. This CDR3 is built from 13 residues. The CDR3 DNA is TGTGCCAGCAGTCGGACAGCCACAGATACGCAGTATTTT. This encodes CASSRTATDTQYF.

This chain connects TRBV5-1 to TRBJ1-2; D gene unclear. This CDR3 contains 13 residues. Trimming removed 4 bases at V and 8 bases at J, with 15 bases between. Germline V gene data show CDR1 as SGHRS and CDR2 as YFSETQ. In DNA, the CDR3 is TGCGCCAGCAGCCTGGACCTTGCTGGAGGCTACACCTTC. It is translated as CASSLDLAGGYTF. Full variable domain (missing parts from reference TRBV5-1 and TRBJ1-2): KAGVTQTPRYLIKTRGQQVTLSCSPISGHRSVSWYQQTPGQGLQFLFEYFSETQRNKGNFPGRFSGRQFSNSRSEMNVSTLELGDSALYLCASSLDLAGGYTFGSGTRLTVV.

The rearrangement joins TRBV28 to TRBJ2-1, with a weak D call TRBD1 (7 bases). V lost 4 bases to trimming and J lost 4 bases, with 17 bases between them. Germline V gene data show CDR1 as MDHEN and CDR2 as SYDVKM. The CDR3 extends over 16 amino acids. DNA of the CDR3: TGTGCCAGCAGTTCCGGCGGAGGGGGCCCATACAATGAGCAGTTCTTC. Translating it yields CASSSGGGGPYNEQFF.

The rearrangement uses TRBV5-1 and TRBJ1-6; D possibly corresponds to TRBD1 (6 bases). The ends were cut back, 0 bases at V and 8 bases at J, with 15 bases in the middle. The CDR3 totals 16 residues. The germline V gene encodes CDR1 SGHRS and CDR2 YFSETQ. DNA for the CDR3: TGCGCCAGCAGCTTGGTAGGGGGAGTCGGTGATTCACCCCTCCACTTT. Protein sequence: CASSLVGGVGDSPLHF.

This clone was detected only once. The CDR3 DNA reads TGTGCCAGCAGCCCCGGGTTCAGAGGAGATCAGCCCCAGCATTTT. Its translation: CASSPGFRGDQPQHF. This chain connects TRBV3-1 (or the pseudogene TRBV3-2) to TRBJ1-5; no clear D gene. The CDR3 runs 15 residues. Germline values: CDR1 LGHDT, CDR2 YNNKEL (reference sequence). V was clipped by 4 bases and J by 5 bases, with 15 bases between them.

The chain carries TRBV5-6 and TRBJ2-7; 7 bases map to TRBD1. Trimming cost V 2 bases and J 0 bases; bases outside gene matches: 2. The CDR3 runs 14 residues. From germline, CDR1 is SGHDT and CDR2 YYEEEE. CDR3 residues: CASSFGTASYEQYF. Written as DNA, the CDR3 is TGTGCCAGCAGCTTCGGGACAGCCTCCTACGAGCAGTACTTC.

In regard to this clone: At one of its ends the junction is not consistent with the germline gene, which may arise from a read error. V is TRBV6-4 and J is TRBJ1-2; a weak D match, TRBD1 (5 bases). The CDR3 runs to 11 residues. The germline V gene encodes CDR1 MRHNA and CDR2 SNTAGT. DNA for the CDR3: TGTGCCAGCAGTGACTCCGGGGCTCTTGTCTTC. Translated, it gives CASSDSGALVF.